This TCR beta chain was found in a study of identifying expanded T cells in peripheral blood. Study-wide findings and caveats: Clone count variance between roughly two-week samples rose with total template count. Technical replicates showed approximately 1.2 changed clones; two weeks around 15; four weeks 19.

The data were produced by immunoSEQ multiplex PCR, yet TCRdb's version contains in-frame clones alone and is incomplete. The sample holds 75,000 to 100,000 clones, 70% to 90% seen once. Healthy donors had no documented immune events, such as infections, while sampled. Points on this clone: What it binds is unknown.

The clonotype was recovered from a person aged 18-70 years in good health. The sample taken for sequencing was blood.

CDR3 protein: CASSFAREVARTDTQYF. The CDR3 DNA reads TGTGCCAGCAGCTTCGCTCGGGAGGTAGCGAGAACAGATACGCAGTATTTT. The chain combines TRBV7-8 with TRBJ2-3; TRBD2 agrees at 7 bases. The germline V gene has CDR1 SGHVS and CDR2 FQNEAQ. Trimming took 3 bases from V and 3 from J; bases not matched to a gene: 12. There are 17 residues in the CDR3.